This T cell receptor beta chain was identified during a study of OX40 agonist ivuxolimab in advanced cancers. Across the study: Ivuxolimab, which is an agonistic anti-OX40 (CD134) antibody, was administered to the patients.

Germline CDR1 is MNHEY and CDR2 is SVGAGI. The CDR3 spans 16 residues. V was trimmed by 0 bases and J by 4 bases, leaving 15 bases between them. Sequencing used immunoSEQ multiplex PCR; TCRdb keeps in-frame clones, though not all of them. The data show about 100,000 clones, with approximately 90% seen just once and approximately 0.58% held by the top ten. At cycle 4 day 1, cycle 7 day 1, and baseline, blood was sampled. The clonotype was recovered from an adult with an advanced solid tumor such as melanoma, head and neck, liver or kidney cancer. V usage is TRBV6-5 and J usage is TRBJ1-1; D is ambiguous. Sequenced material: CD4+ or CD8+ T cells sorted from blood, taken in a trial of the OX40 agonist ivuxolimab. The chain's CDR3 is CASSYSIWGLSTEAFF. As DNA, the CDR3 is TGTGCCAGCAGTTACTCGATTTGGGGTTTAAGCACTGAAGCTTTCTTT.